One and the same sample provided the 2 T cell receptor beta chains below, sequenced in a study of cytomegalovirus exposure and HLA in healthy donors. This PCR relied on a set of 60 Vbeta primers and 13 Jbeta primers. Produced via immunoSEQ multiplex PCR; TCRdb's table is partial and in-frame only. The sample includes 73,000 or so clones, 80% to 90% seen only once; the top ten take approximately 7%. The sequenced material came from PBMCs. Receptors were obtained from a human donor in good health.

Comment on this clone: Given a much more abundant clone one base away, this may be a read error. The chain combines TRBV11-2 with TRBJ1-1, with TRBD1 as a possible D gene (6 bases). The CDR3 runs 14 residues. V was pared by 3 bases and J by 1 base, with 9 bases between. Germline V lookup: CDR1 SGHAT, CDR2 FQNNGV. CDR3 region: CASSFTGKNTEAFF. Here the CDR3 DNA reads TGTGCCAGCAGCTTCACAGGGAAGAACACTGAAGCTTTCTTT.

V and J are TRBV18 and TRBJ2-7; 8 bases fit TRBD1. The germline V gene has CDR1 KGHSH and CDR2 LQKENI. The CDR3 spans 17 residues. The J segment lost 0 bases and the V segment lost 5 bases, leaving 12 bases of the junction unmatched. This CDR3 reads CASSTALGQAGSYEQYF. CDR3 sequence (DNA): TGTGCCAGCTCAACGGCCCTGGGACAGGCAGGCTCCTACGAGCAGTACTTC.